This TCR beta chain was sequenced for a study of patients and donors after allogeneic stem cell transplantation. V lost 3 bases and J 2 bases, leaving 14 bases between the germline ends. CDR3 length: 16 residues. Germline assignment: CDR1 LNHDA and CDR2 SQIVND (reference sequence). TCRdb independently ran MiXCR on the RT-PCR reads; one entry per CDR3 protein. The sample holds hundreds of thousands of distinct CDR3 sequences, 16% seen once. The J gene is TRBJ1-3, the V gene TRBV19, with D hard to call. The sample taken for sequencing was blood, either unsorted or a sorted T cell fraction (not recorded which). The sequence was collected from a human donor who was either an allogeneic HSCT recipient or a stem cell or donor lymphocyte infusion donor (not recorded which). It is not recorded whose cells these are; they may come from a transplant donor. This chain's CDR3 is CASSITSQSPGNTIYF. Written as DNA, the CDR3 is TGTGCCAGTAGTATCACTTCACAGTCGCCTGGAAACACCATATATTTT. The variable domain in full, with the rest retrieved from reference TRBV19 and TRBJ1-3, is DGGITQSPKYLFRKEGQNVTLSCEQNLNHDAMYWYRQDPGQGLRLIYYSQIVNDFQKGDIAEGYSVSREKKESFPLTVTSAQKNPTAFYLCASSITSQSPGNTIYFGEGSWLTVV.